A selection of T cell receptor beta chains follows, all from one sample in a study of blood T cell repertoires in COVID-19. The table came from immunoSEQ multiplex PCR; TCRdb's copy has only in-frame clones and leaves some out. The repertoire holds under 95,000 clones, with about 90% as singletons. The sequencing sample was made of peripheral blood. All receptors come from a man of 80 years or more in a cohort sampled during active COVID-19. CDR3s include the opening cysteine and the closing phenylalanine or tryptophan. D genes are given only for firm matches. Clone size is shown for a subset of rows, as once, few, many or a class of expanded clone.

j_gene,v_gene,abundance,d_gene,CDR3nt,CDR3aa
TRBJ2-7,TRBV9,.,TRBD1,TGTGCCAGCAGCGGTGGGACAGGGAACACCTACGAGCAGTACTTC,CASSGGTGNTYEQYF
TRBJ2-5,TRBV7-3,.,.,TGTGCCAGCAGCTTAACTAGCGCAGAGACCCAGTACTTC,CASSLTSAETQYF
TRBJ2-3,TRBV6-6,.,.,TGTGCCAGCAGTTACTCGCTGACGGGGTCGCCTGATACGCAGTATTTT,CASSYSLTGSPDTQYF
TRBJ2-5,TRBV5-4,.,TRBD1,TGTGCCAGCAGTTTTGATCGGGACAGGGGCCAGGAGACCCAGTACTTC,CASSFDRDRGQETQYF
TRBJ2-7,TRBV6-6,.,TRBD2,TGTGCCAGCAGTTATACTAGCGGGGGCTACGAGCAGTACTTC,CASSYTSGGYEQYF
TRBJ2-6,TRBV9,.,.,TGTGCCAGCAGCTCCCTCTCTGGGGCCAACGTCCTGACTTTC,CASSSLSGANVLTF
TRBJ2-2,TRBV5-1,.,.,TGCGCCAGCAGCCTGGGCGGGGGCCCGAACACCGGGGAGCTGTTTTTT,CASSLGGGPNTGELFF
TRBJ1-2,TRBV5-4,.,TRBD1,TGTGCCAGCAGGGTAGGACAGGGGAAGGGCTATGGCTACACCTTC,CASRVGQGKGYGYTF
TRBJ1-2,TRBV18,.,TRBD1,TGTGCCAGCTCAGAAACAGGGGGCAATGGCTACACCTTC,CASSETGGNGYTF
TRBJ2-6,TRBV27,.,.,TGTGCCAGCAGCCCATCTGGGGCCAACGTCCTGACTTTC,CASSPSGANVLTF
TRBJ1-3,TRBV19,.,.,TGTGCCAGTACCCCGATTCGGACAGCCAAGGGCTCTGGAAACACCATATATTTT,CASTPIRTAKGSGNTIYF
TRBJ2-3,TRBV19,.,.,TGTGCCAGTAGTAGCTTGGGCTCCGGTAGGTATTTT,CASSSLGSGRYF
TRBJ2-5,TRBV7-9,.,.,TGTGCCAGCAGCTTATCCCTTAGCGTGGGCGAGACCCAGTACTTC,CASSLSLSVGETQYF
TRBJ2-2,TRBV18,.,TRBD1,TGTGCCAGCTCAGCACAAAAGACAGGGCAGAACACCGGGGAGCTGTTTTTT,CASSAQKTGQNTGELFF
TRBJ2-7,TRBV3-1/TRBV3-2,.,TRBD1,TGTGCCAGCAGCCGCTCCGGGACAGGATCCTACGAGCAGTACTTC,CASSRSGTGSYEQYF
TRBJ1-6,TRBV27,.,TRBD1,TGTGCCAGCAGAGGTTATACAGGGGCCAATTCACCCCTCCACTTT,CASRGYTGANSPLHF
TRBJ2-6,TRBV19,.,.,TGTGCCAGTAACCCGGGACTCGGGACCAACGTCCTGACTTTC,CASNPGLGTNVLTF
TRBJ2-7,TRBV5-1,few,TRBD2,TGCGCCAGCAGCTTGCAAGGGACTAGAGACTACGAGCAGTACTTC,CASSLQGTRDYEQYF
TRBJ2-7,TRBV7-2,.,TRBD2,TGTGCCAGCAGCTTAGCAGGGCTAGCGGGGTACGAGCAGTACTTC,CASSLAGLAGYEQYF
TRBJ1-1,TRBV25-1,.,.,TGTGCCAGCAGTGACCCGGACAGAGGAAAAGCTTTCTTT,CASSDPDRGKAFF
TRBJ2-1,TRBV18,.,TRBD1,TGTGCCAGCTCACGCGGACAGGCTAGGAACAATGAGCAGTTCTTC,CASSRGQARNNEQFF
TRBJ1-4,TRBV12-3/TRBV12-4,.,.,TGTGCCAGCAGTGAGGCTGAAAAACTGTTTTTT,CASSEAEKLFF
TRBJ2-1,TRBV4-2,.,TRBD2,TGTGCCAGCAGCCACGGGGGGGCAAACAATGAGCAGTTCTTC,CASSHGGANNEQFF
TRBJ2-1,TRBV10-3,.,TRBD1,TGTGCCATCAGAGCCGGGACAGGGGGAAATGAGCAGTTCTTC,CAIRAGTGGNEQFF
TRBJ2-7,TRBV18,.,.,TGTGCCAGCTCACCAGGTCACGGTCCCTCCTACGAGCAGTACTTC,CASSPGHGPSYEQYF
TRBJ2-3,TRBV27,.,.,TGTGCCAGCAGTCCGCGGGGAGGGGGGAAAGTAGGAGATACGCAGTATTTT,CASSPRGGGKVGDTQYF
TRBJ2-7,TRBV4-1,.,TRBD2,TGCGCCAGCAGCCAGGGGAGCGGGAGCGCCTACGAGCAGTACTTC,CASSQGSGSAYEQYF
TRBJ1-5,TRBV15,.,TRBD1,TGTGCCACCAGCAGAGTTGAGACAGGGGGCAGACAACCCCAGCATTTT,CATSRVETGGRQPQHF
TRBJ1-2,TRBV6-2/TRBV6-3,.,.,TGTGCCAGCAGTTACTCGATTCTGGGGGCGTATGGCTACACCTTC,CASSYSILGAYGYTF
TRBJ2-3,TRBV4-1,.,TRBD2,TGCGCCAGCAGCCGTTTAGCGGGAACCACAGATACGCAGTATTTT,CASSRLAGTTDTQYF
TRBJ1-2,TRBV2,few,.,TGTGCCAGCAGTGAAGGCCCAGGGAACGATGGCTACACCTTC,CASSEGPGNDGYTF
TRBJ1-1,TRBV28,.,TRBD1,TGTGCCAGCAGTTGGCCGGGACAGGGAGTCACTGAAGCTTTCTTT,CASSWPGQGVTEAFF
TRBJ2-2,TRBV7-6,.,TRBD2,TGTGCCAGCAGCTTAAAAGCGGGGGTTACCGGGGAGCTGTTTTTT,CASSLKAGVTGELFF
TRBJ2-3,TRBV5-4,.,.,TGTGCCAGCAGCTTGAGGAGACCCCGGGGCACAGATACGCAGTATTTT,CASSLRRPRGTDTQYF
TRBJ1-6,TRBV9,.,.,TGTGCCAGCAGCGTCCAGGGGAATAATTCACCCCTCCACTTT,CASSVQGNNSPLHF
TRBJ2-2,TRBV6-5,once,TRBD2,TGTGCCAGCAGTTACTCTGGGAGGGTAGTGCCCGGGGAGCTGTTTTTT,CASSYSGRVVPGELFF
TRBJ1-4,TRBV5-4,once,TRBD1,TGTGCCAGCAGCTTCACACAGGGGAGGAATGAAAAACTGTTTTTT,CASSFTQGRNEKLFF
TRBJ2-7,TRBV7-2,.,TRBD1,TGTGCCAGCAGCTTAGATAGGGGGCTCACCTACGAGCAGTACTTC,CASSLDRGLTYEQYF
TRBJ1-1,TRBV2,.,TRBD1,TGTGCCAGCAGTGAAGCGTGGACAGGGGGGAACACTGAAGCTTTCTTT,CASSEAWTGGNTEAFF
TRBJ2-3,TRBV5-1,.,.,TGCGCCAGCAGCTTGGGGACAAAGACTAGCACAGATACGCAGTATTTT,CASSLGTKTSTDTQYF
TRBJ2-5,TRBV5-1,.,TRBD2,TGCGCCAGCAGCTTCACTAGCGCTGGTAGGGAGACCCAGTACTTC,CASSFTSAGRETQYF
TRBJ2-5,TRBV4-2,.,.,TGTGCCAGCAGCCAACCGGCAGAGGGTTACGAGACCCAGTACTTC,CASSQPAEGYETQYF
TRBJ2-7,TRBV9,.,TRBD1,TGTGCCAGCAGCTCAGGGACAGGCGATTGGGAGCAGTACTTC,CASSSGTGDWEQYF
TRBJ2-2,TRBV7-9,.,TRBD1,TGTGCCAGCAGCTCCCAGGGGGCGCCCACCGGGGAGCTGTTTTTT,CASSSQGAPTGELFF
TRBJ1-1,TRBV3-1/TRBV3-2,few,.,TGTGCCAGCAGCCAAGATCGATACAGCATGAACACTGAAGCTTTCTTT,CASSQDRYSMNTEAFF
TRBJ2-5,TRBV2,.,TRBD2,TGTGCCAGCAGGTGGACTAGCGGCCAAGAGACCCAGTACTTC,CASRWTSGQETQYF
TRBJ1-1,TRBV6-5,.,.,TGTGCCAGCAGTTACTACCGGGACACTGAAGCTTTCTTT,CASSYYRDTEAFF
TRBJ1-1,TRBV19,.,TRBD1,TGTGCCAGTAGTATTAACAGGGGGACTGAAGCTTTCTTT,CASSINRGTEAFF
TRBJ1-1,TRBV6-2/TRBV6-3,.,.,TGTGCCAGCAGCCGAACCCCGGGAGCCGCGAACACTGAAGCTTTCTTT,CASSRTPGAANTEAFF
TRBJ2-3,TRBV4-2,once,TRBD2,TGTGCCAGCAGCCAAGGCGGGGGGGCCTTAGATACGCAGTATTTT,CASSQGGGALDTQYF
TRBJ2-5,TRBV24-1,.,TRBD2,TGTGCCACCAGTGACCCACTAGCGGGGGGGTTCCAAGAGACCCAGTACTTC,CATSDPLAGGFQETQYF
TRBJ1-2,TRBV19,.,.,TGTGCCAGTAGTGAACAGGGTATCCGACCCACCTATGGCTACACCTTC,CASSEQGIRPTYGYTF